Below, 3 T cell receptor beta chains from the same sample are listed, as sequenced in a study of molecular identifiers for immune sequencing clone quantification. Each CDR3 protein is one row after TCRdb ran MiXCR on the PCR reads. The sample lists about 640,000 distinct CDR3 sequences, 15% to 20% occurring once. The sample was naive CD8+ T cells from blood, with Jurkat cell RNA spiked in. The subset was: FACS-sorted CD8+CD4-CCR7+CD45RA+ naive T cells. The receptors originated from a human donor in good health. Some libraries in this study had Jurkat cell RNA spiked in.

This clonotype has a handful of counts. J is TRBJ2-5 and V is TRBV6-6, with D maybe TRBD1 (6 bases). The CDR3 runs 14 residues. Germline V gives CDR1 MNHNY, CDR2 SVGAGI (reference sequence). The germline V and J ends were trimmed by 4 bases and 5 bases, with 14 bases remaining between them. The CDR3: CASSSTGNGETQYF. In nucleotides, the CDR3 is TGTGCCAGCAGTTCCACAGGGAATGGTGAGACCCAGTACTTC.

For this clonotype: A much larger clone sits a single nucleotide away, making a read error possible. The chain carries TRBV12-5 and TRBJ2-3; D perhaps matches TRBD1 (5 bases). This CDR3 comprises 16 residues. The germline gives CDR1 LGHNT, CDR2 FRNRAP. CDR3 nucleotide sequence: TGTGCTGGTGGTTTCTCGACGGACACTAGCACAGATACGCAGTATTTT. Protein sequence: CAGGFSTDTSTDTQYF. Drawing the rest from reference TRBV12-5 and TRBJ2-3, the complete variable domain is DARVTQTPRHKVTEMGQEVTMRCQPILGHNTVFWYRQTMMQGLELLAYFRNRAPLDDSGMPKDRFSAEMPDATLATLKIQPSEPRDSAVYFCAGGFSTDTSTDTQYFGPGTRLTVL.

The chain has TRBV5-1 and TRBJ1-3; the D is unclear. V was cut by 5 bases and J by 0 bases, with 9 bases left in between. Germline CDR1 and CDR2: SGHRS and YFSETQ. The CDR3 has 14 amino acids. CDR3: CASSCTDSGNTIYF. The CDR3 nucleotides read TGCGCCAGCAGTTGTACGGACTCTGGAAACACCATATATTTT.